This T cell receptor beta chain was observed in a study of blood T cell repertoires in COVID-19. Looking at the study overall: The United States, Italy and Spain provided the acute and convalescent COVID-19 samples. In each case, the material was cDNA or gDNA derived from T cells, B-cell-depleted T cells, or PBMCs.

Some clones are missing from TCRdb's copy, which holds only in-frame ones; the method was immunoSEQ multiplex PCR. The sample consists of roughly 250,000 clones, approximately 86% of them appearing once. The cohort comprised adults aged about 18 to 89 years residing in approximately 25 US areas. Categorization into cohorts depended on clinical history that participants reported. The material sequenced was PBMCs or T cells enriched from blood (not recorded which). This clonotype originated in a woman aged 50 to 60 who had recovered from COVID-19.

The chain's CDR3 is CSVAEGNTEAFF. In DNA, the CDR3 is TGCAGCGTTGCCGAGGGGAACACTGAAGCTTTCTTT. The chain carries TRBV29-1 and TRBJ1-1; D not certain. Per germline, CDR1 SQVTM and CDR2 ANQGSEA. The CDR3 extends over 12 amino acids. The V end was cut by 4 bases, the J end by 1 base, with 7 bases between.